This T cell receptor beta chain was captured in a study of cytomegalovirus exposure and HLA in healthy donors. Study-level points and caveats: As was reported, the classifier diagnosed cytomegalovirus status with high specificity and sensitivity.

Germline CDR1 MNHEY, CDR2 SVGAGI. The V end lost 8 bases, the J end lost 2 bases, and 15 bases lay between the germline ends. The CDR3 contains 14 residues. PCR amplification relied on 60 Vbeta primers (plus 13 Jbeta primers). The repertoire was sequenced with immunoSEQ multiplex PCR; TCRdb's copy has only in-frame clones and lacks some. The table has some 170,000 clones, roughly four fifths seen once. Comment on this clone: The target antigen is unknown.

This TCR was recovered from a man aged 35-49 years in good health and CMV-seronegative. The chain couples TRBV6-5 to TRBJ1-1; D gene ambiguous. Sample: PBMCs. CDR3 amino acids: CASFPPTVNTEAFF. DNA for the CDR3: TGTGCCAGCTTCCCCCCCACGGTAAACACTGAAGCTTTCTTT.